The 22 T cell receptor beta chains reported below all come from one sample, sequenced in a study of T cell responses to AZD1222 COVID-19 vaccine. Generated by immunoSEQ multiplex PCR, the TCRdb table keeps only in-frame clones and is missing some. The table records 90,000 to 150,000 clones, about 89% of them present only once. Sequences were derived from peripheral blood, sampled on day 0 of AZD1222 vaccination. The receptors were gathered from an adult in good health.

The chain has TRBV29-1 and TRBJ1-1, with D tentatively TRBD1 (6 bases). The CDR3 loop spans 14 amino acids. Trimming shortened V by 3 bases and J by 4 bases, and 15 bases separated the two germline ends. Germline CDR1 SQVTM, CDR2 ANQGSEA. The CDR3 spells CSVEGGRTFTEAFF. The CDR3 nucleotides read TGCAGCGTTGAGGGGGGGCGTACGTTCACTGAAGCTTTCTTT.

This chain uses TRBV7-9 with TRBJ1-5; D possibly corresponds to TRBD1 (6 bases). Germline CDR1 and CDR2: SEHNR and FQNEAQ (reference sequence). There are 16 residues in the CDR3. The V and J ends lost 1 base and 3 bases respectively, with 13 bases between them. The chain's CDR3 is CASSLEGRGFNQPQHF. CDR3 DNA sequence: TGTGCCAGCAGCTTAGAGGGCAGGGGCTTCAATCAGCCCCAGCATTTT.

The chain uses TRBV7-6 and TRBJ1-2, with D maybe TRBD1 (6 bases). The germline CDR1 and CDR2 sequences are SGHVS and FNYEAQ. Trimming shortened V by 5 bases and J by 6 bases, and 13 bases separated the two germline ends. The CDR3 covers 13 residues. The CDR3 sequence is CASSLGQSDGYTF. The DNA of the CDR3 is TGTGCCAGCAGCCTCGGACAGTCGGATGGCTACACCTTC.

This chain connects TRBV11-1 to TRBJ2-5; D is possibly TRBD2 (5 bases). Trimming removed 0 bases from V and 5 bases from J, with 22 bases in between. Germline CDR1 SGHAT, CDR2 FQDESV (reference sequence). The CDR3 is made up of 18 amino acids. The CDR3 loop is CASSLAVLANDKRETQYF. The CDR3 DNA follows: TGTGCCAGCAGCTTAGCGGTGTTAGCAAACGACAAGCGGGAGACCCAGTACTTC.

The chain joins TRBV2 to TRBJ2-7, with D perhaps TRBD1 or TRBD2 (5 bases each). With 7 bases removed from V and 1 base from J, the gap between germline ends came to 11 bases. The length of the CDR3 is 13 residues. Germline V lookup: CDR1 SNHLY, CDR2 FYNNEI. The CDR3 coding sequence is TGTGCCAGCATCGGGACGTCTTCCTACGAGCAGTACTTC. This sequence encodes CASIGTSSYEQYF.

The rearrangement uses TRBV29-1 and TRBJ2-7; maybe TRBD1 (7 bases). Germline CDR1 and CDR2: SQVTM and ANQGSEA. The CDR3 has 14 amino acids. Trimming cost V 4 bases and J 1 base, with 14 bases left between them. Here the CDR3 DNA reads TGCAGCGTTGTTAGGAGGGGGCGGTCCTACGAGCAGTACTTC. As protein: CSVVRRGRSYEQYF.

CDR3 DNA: TGTGCCACCCGGAGGAGGGGCGTCGAGCAGTACTTC. Translating gives CATRRRGVEQYF. This chain links TRBV24-1 with TRBJ2-7; D may be TRBD2 (6 bases). With 9 bases removed from V and 6 bases from J, the gap between germline ends came to 14 bases. Germline CDR1 reads KGHDR; CDR2 reads SFDVKD. The CDR3 spans 12 residues.

This sequence joins TRBV7-2 and TRBJ1-2, with D tentatively TRBD1 (5 bases). With 4 bases removed from V and 7 bases from J, the gap between germline ends came to 10 bases. This CDR3 has 12 residues. Germline V gene sequence: CDR1 SGHTA, CDR2 FQGNSA. As DNA, the CDR3 is TGTGCCAGCAGCTCCCCGGGGGTTGGCTACACCTTC. It translates to CASSSPGVGYTF.

This clone was detected once. The chain couples TRBV19 to TRBJ2-3; maybe TRBD1 (5 bases). V gave up 10 bases and J gave up 1 base, with 12 bases separating them. From germline, CDR1 is LNHDA and CDR2 SQIVND (reference sequence). The CDR3 extends over 13 amino acids. In nucleotides, the CDR3 is TGTGCCACCGGAAAAGGGGGCACAGATACGCAGTATTTT. Amino acid sequence: CATGKGGTDTQYF.

The chain couples TRBV19 to TRBJ1-4; 8 bases line up with TRBD1. Germline loops: CDR1 LNHDA, CDR2 SQIVND (reference sequence). J gave up 0 bases and V 9 bases, and 9 bases lay outside the gene matches. This CDR3 spans 16 amino acids. The CDR3: CASRPGQEATNEKLFF. CDR3 DNA: TGTGCCAGCCGACCGGGACAGGAAGCAACTAATGAAAAACTGTTTTTT.

The chain combines TRBV4-3 with TRBJ1-2; TRBD1 aligns across 9 bases. The CDR3 totals 18 residues. Germline-derived CDR1 and CDR2 are LGHNA and YSLEER. V lost 0 bases, J lost 2 bases, and 10 bases stayed unmatched. The CDR3 reads CASSQDTQTGGSNYGYTF. The CDR3 nucleotides read TGCGCCAGCAGCCAAGATACGCAGACAGGGGGATCGAACTATGGCTACACCTTC.

The CDR3 is CASSLAVTGRNGNTIYF. In DNA form, the CDR3 reads TGTGCCAGCAGCTTGGCGGTGACAGGGAGGAATGGAAACACCATATATTTT. V and J are TRBV5-5 and TRBJ1-3; 7 bases match TRBD1. This CDR3 has 17 residues. J gave up 3 bases and V 0 bases, and 9 bases lay outside the gene matches. In germline, CDR1 is SGHKS, CDR2 YYEKEE (reference sequence).

This chain joins TRBV4-2 and TRBJ2-4; D gene unclear. The CDR3 spans 14 residues. From germline, CDR1 is LGHNA and CDR2 YNFKEQ. V was trimmed by 0 bases and J by 5 bases, leaving 8 bases between them. The CDR3 bases are TGTGCCAGCAGCCAAGATGTAGTAGAAAACATTCAGTACTTC. Translated, it gives CASSQDVVENIQYF.

The chain recombines TRBV14 with TRBJ1-3, with D possibly being TRBD1 (5 bases). Trimming removed 1 base from V and 0 bases from J, with 10 bases in between. This CDR3 region has 16 residues. The germline gives CDR1 SGHDN, CDR2 FVKESK. In nucleotides, the CDR3 is TGTGCCAGCAGCCAAGTTGGGGGTTACTCTGGAAACACCATATATTTT. Amino acid sequence: CASSQVGGYSGNTIYF.

The CDR3 here is CASSLQRYHTDTQYF. The CDR3 nucleotides read TGTGCCAGCAGCTTACAGCGATACCACACAGATACGCAGTATTTT. The J gene is TRBJ2-3, the V gene TRBV7-2; D is undetermined. With 2 bases removed from V and 2 bases from J, the gap between germline ends came to 11 bases. This CDR3 is 15 amino acids long. Germline values: CDR1 SGHTA, CDR2 FQGNSA.

CDR3 sequence (DNA): TGTGCCAGCAGCCCCATCGGGGCGGGCACCGGGGAGCTGTTTTTT. The encoded protein is CASSPIGAGTGELFF. The chain recombines TRBV3-1 (or the pseudogene TRBV3-2) with TRBJ2-2; either TRBD1 or TRBD2 may fit D (5 bases each). With 4 bases removed from V and 4 bases from J, the gap between germline ends came to 13 bases. CDR1 is LGHDT, CDR2 YNNKEL, per germline (reference sequence). The CDR3 covers 15 residues.

The CDR3 spells CASSLEGQALLGEQFF. CDR3 nucleotides: TGTGCCAGCAGCTTGGAGGGACAGGCTCTATTGGGTGAGCAGTTCTTC. This chain uses TRBV11-1 with TRBJ2-1, with 8 positions matching TRBD1. The trim removed 3 bases at V and 9 bases at J, leaving 13 bases unmatched. Germline values: CDR1 SGHAT, CDR2 FQDESV (reference sequence). The CDR3 covers 16 residues. The full variable domain, rest sourced from reference TRBV11-1 and TRBJ2-1, is EAEVAQSPRYKITEKSQAVAFWCDPISGHATLYWYRQILGQGPELLVQFQDESVVDDSQLPKDRFSAERLKGVDSTLKIQPAELGDSAMYLCASSLEGQALLGEQFFGPGTRLTVL.

The V gene is TRBV19, the J gene TRBJ1-2; TRBD1 agrees at 7 bases. Germline CDR1 LNHDA, CDR2 SQIVND (reference sequence). V lost 5 bases and J lost 1; bases outside the gene matches: 13. The CDR3 is 17 amino acids. The CDR3 sequence: CASSADRAEIFNYGYTF. The CDR3 DNA reads TGTGCCAGTAGTGCTGACAGGGCGGAGATCTTTAACTATGGCTACACCTTC.

This clone appeared once. The rearrangement links TRBV2 to TRBJ1-6, with unresolved D. V shed 9 bases and J shed 10 bases, with 13 bases lying between them. The CDR3 has 12 amino acids. The germline V gene has CDR1 SNHLY and CDR2 FYNNEI. The DNA of the CDR3 is TGTGCCAGTATGGGGTTGAGGTCACCCCTCCACTTT. Encoded protein: CASMGLRSPLHF.

This clone was seen only a few times. The gene calls are TRBV18 and TRBJ2-3, with D unresolved. This CDR3 region has 12 residues. Trimming shortened V by 0 bases and J by 2 bases, and 0 bases separated the two germline ends. Germline V gene lookup returns CDR1 KGHSH and CDR2 LQKENI. The CDR3 coding sequence is TGTGCCAGCTCACCACCCACAGATACGCAGTATTTT. Amino acid sequence: CASSPPTDTQYF.

This chain connects TRBV18 to TRBJ1-1; D is uncertain. This CDR3 is built from 14 residues. V lost 3 bases, J lost 1 base, and 9 bases lay in between. Germline V lookup: CDR1 KGHSH, CDR2 LQKENI. The CDR3 region has the DNA TGTGCCAGCTCACCCTCTCGACAGAACACTGAAGCTTTCTTT. Its translation is CASSPSRQNTEAFF. The complete variable domain, with remaining parts taken from reference TRBV18 and TRBJ1-1, reads NAGVMQNPRHLVRRRGQEARLRCSPMKGHSHVYWYRQLPEEGLKFMVYLQKENIIDESGMPKERFSAEFPKEGPSILRIQQVVRGDSAAYFCASSPSRQNTEAFFGQGTRLTVV.

This clone was seen a single time. V usage is TRBV5-1 and J usage is TRBJ1-4; no definite D call. The germline gives CDR1 SGHRS, CDR2 YFSETQ. Trimming pared 0 bases from V and 6 bases from J, leaving 12 bases between. This CDR3 is built from 15 residues. The CDR3 is CASSLVAGKDEKLFF. The CDR3 DNA follows: TGCGCCAGCAGCTTGGTCGCCGGGAAGGATGAAAAACTGTTTTTT. The full variable domain, rest sourced from reference TRBV5-1 and TRBJ1-4, is KAGVTQTPRYLIKTRGQQVTLSCSPISGHRSVSWYQQTPGQGLQFLFEYFSETQRNKGNFPGRFSGRQFSNSRSEMNVSTLELGDSALYLCASSLVAGKDEKLFFGSGTQLSVL.